The clone carrying this T cell receptor beta chain was recorded at least ten times. Its specificity is unknown. The record originates from a study of response to subunit inactivated influenza vaccine. Study findings and constraints: The authors suggested that every seasonal influenza vaccination recruits few new T cells.

The V gene's germline CDR1 is SGHRS and CDR2 YFSETQ. J gave up 5 bases and V 2 bases, and 5 bases lay outside the gene matches. CDR3 length: 14 residues. TCRdb fed the RT-PCR reads into MiXCR, producing one record per CDR3 protein. The table shows around 790,000 distinct CDR3 sequences, with 20% to 25% occurring only once. The chain is built from TRBV5-1 and TRBJ2-5, with 8 bases fitting TRBD2. The material was PBMCs from blood, obtained more than 4 days after vaccination. This receptor was obtained from a man aged 50 to 59 who received an inactivated influenza vaccine. DNA for the CDR3: TGCGCCAGCAGCTTAGGACTAGCTCGGGAGACCCAGTACTTC. Its protein product is CASSLGLARETQYF.